This T cell receptor beta chain was identified in a study of blood T cell repertoires in COVID-19. At the level of the study: Italy, Spain and the United States were the sources of the convalescent and acute COVID-19 samples. PBMCs, B-cell-depleted T cells, or T cells were the source of the cDNA or gDNA that made up the material.

CDR3 length: 13 residues. The ends were cut back, 3 bases at V and 7 bases at J, with 12 bases in the middle. CDR1 is SGHTA, CDR2 FQGTGA, per germline. How the authors handled the data: Amplification of reference gene primers provided the estimated nucleated cell counts. TCRdb's copy holds only in-frame clones and misses some; the assay was immunoSEQ multiplex PCR. Clonal size and the V and J genes are those of that table, whereas D and trimming came from the DNA. The sample has hundreds of thousands of clones, about 80% seen once. The source of this sequence is a woman aged 80 or older with acute or convalescent COVID-19. Sequencing was carried out using peripheral blood. The rearrangement uses TRBV7-3 and TRBJ2-5; D is possibly TRBD2 (5 bases). CDR3 amino acids: CASSFLAGGTQYF. As DNA, the CDR3 is TGTGCCAGCAGCTTCCTAGCAGGAGGGACCCAGTACTTC.